The entry below gives a single T cell receptor beta chain sequence along with its context. What it binds is not known. The identical CDR3 is also encoded by other nucleotide sequences in the sample. The data originate from a study of Ad26.COV2.S vaccination and SARS-CoV-2 variants. Across the whole study: Into the muscle, Ad26.COV2.S was dosed once or twice, 56 days apart.

Treatment: roughly 19 received Ad26.COV2.S at low or high dose, single or two shots; 5 received placebo; per-sample allocation not given. Vaccine and placebo recipients were sampled on day 63 after the first injection. Boston provided a donor who was an adult aged 18-55 years. General study points: Non-spike TCR breadth was similar in vaccine and placebo recipients. In vaccinated individuals, spike-specific CD8+ and CD4+ T cell responses reportedly displayed substantial breadth.

Using immunoSEQ multiplex PCR, the repertoire was profiled, and TCRdb retains in-frame clones only, with some absent. The data show 440,000 or so clones, about 90% seen once. Trimming removed 1 base from V and 4 bases from J, with 7 bases in between. The CDR3 totals 13 residues. CDR1 and CDR2 from the germline V gene are SGHTA and FQGNSA. V gene TRBV7-2 combines with J gene TRBJ2-5; no clear D. The sequence came from a person between 18 and 59 years old who received the Ad26.COV2.S COVID-19 vaccine or a placebo. This specimen consisted of peripheral blood, obtained in a trial of Ad26.COV2.S vaccine versus placebo. The CDR3 loop reads CASSLEGRETQYF. The CDR3 DNA reads TGTGCCAGCAGCTTAGAAGGGCGAGAGACCCAGTACTTC.